This T cell receptor (beta chain) was sequenced in a study of T cells after yellow fever vaccination (dated by TCRdb to between 2019 and 2020). Context from the whole study: The SMART-Seq v4 Ultra Low Input RNA kit was used to prepare libraries from fractions with low cell numbers. To track T-cell clones before and after primary and booster YFV17D yellow fever vaccination, bulk TCR alpha and beta repertoires were sequenced longitudinally. Two healthy male donors, one aged 18 to 30 and one aged 30 to 40 years, made up the cohort. Blood samples were taken at several timepoints before and after primary and secondary immunization, and bulk PBMC replicates and cell subsets were isolated. Overall study results and their limits: Only a couple of donors were included in the study, so the extent to which the findings can be generalized is limited. Because abundant contaminating clonotypes from the bulk population could be contained in FACS-sorted repertoires, computational filtering was required. The secondary T-cell response was found to be weaker but faster than the primary response, with a peak reached on day 5 rather than on day 15. A small share of clonotypes occurred in both CD4 and CD8 compartments, likely arising from convergent recombination. Most clones expanded after primary vaccination (almost 97% of CD4 and roughly 88% of CD8) were re-detected after the booster, suggesting that broad memory maintenance occurred.

As concerns this clonotype: Base-call qualities are not available, and no considerably larger clone is one nucleotide away.

CDR3 length: 16 amino acids, cysteine to phenylalanine. The sequence is cut down to CDR3 DNA, 48 bases in frame from base 1. CDR1 is given as LNHNV and CDR2 as YYDKDF, both from the germline V gene (reference sequence). Trimming takes 4 bases off V and 6 bases off J; junction bases not matched to a gene: 15. The treatment or condition label corresponds to: live attenuated yellow fever vaccine strain. A standard Ficoll-Paque protocol was used to isolate PBMCs from peripheral blood. Epitope-specific CD8 T cells were sorted with a dextramer loaded with the yellow fever NS4B epitope peptide, and anti-CD3 and anti-CD8 staining was applied. RNA was extracted with TriZol from bulk PBMCs, CD4 and CD8 fractions, and dextramer-positive and dextramer-negative fractions. TCR cDNA was synthesized by 5'RACE template switching, through which a universal primer site and unique molecular identifiers were introduced. Priming of cDNA synthesis was performed from both the TCR alpha and TCR beta constant segments. Library amplification used two PCR steps, and the second PCR step added sample barcodes and sequencing adapters. Sequencing of the libraries was done on either Illumina HiSeq 2500 (2x100 bp) or NovaSeq (2x150 bp). The study's own analysis went as follows. Demultiplexing of reads and collapsing into UMI consensus sequences were performed with MIGEC, and V(D)J alignment was carried out with MiXCR. Clonotypes responding to the vaccine were identified with edgeR on replicate PBMC samples, with the criteria of FDR below 0.01 and a log2 fold change above 5 up to day 15. Each bulk clonotype received a CD4 or CD8 identity based on whether the sequenced CD4 or CD8 repertoire contained that clonotype at higher abundance. Clonotypes enriched at least 10-fold in dextramer-positive versus dextramer-negative fractions were classed as NS4B-specific, and CD4-biased clonotypes were left out. TCRdb trimmed the raw reads at Q25, called clones with MiXCR and kept productive beta chains. Records with the same CDR3 protein are collapsed into one entry carrying the most frequent genes and DNA. The V and J calls and clone size come from TCRdb's table, not from the authors' own analysis. This sample gives about 45,000 distinct CDR3 sequences in total; approximately 6.3% of them show up just once. The ten most abundant clones make up about 15% of the sample.

Source: CD8+ T cells not binding an NS4B(214-222) dextramer, sorted from PBMCs, taken 45 days after the yellow fever booster vaccination. This specimen's cell subset or site label, interpreted: NS4B epitope dextramer-negative CD8 T cells. This chain joins TRBV15 to TRBJ2-7, with 7 bases aligning to TRBD1. The TCR comes from a man aged 25-45 years who received the YFV17D yellow fever vaccine. Here the CDR3 is given as CATSIRLTGNLSEQYF. The DNA sequence is as follows: TGTGCCACCAGCATACGTTTGACAGGGAATCTGAGCGAGCAGTACTTC.